These 8 T cell receptor beta chains came from one sample sequenced in a study of cytomegalovirus exposure and HLA in healthy donors. The primer mix had 60 Vbeta and 13 Jbeta primers. Some clones are missing from TCRdb's copy, which holds only in-frame ones; the method was immunoSEQ multiplex PCR. This table has roughly 62,000 clones, roughly 80% appearing once. The specimen sequenced was PBMCs. The receptors come from a woman between 35 and 50 years old in good health and CMV-seropositive.

The chain employs TRBV2 and TRBJ2-1; D gene unclear. The V and J ends lost 4 bases and 1 base respectively, with 5 bases between them. This CDR3 has 13 residues. CDR1 and CDR2 (germline): SNHLY, FYNNEI. The CDR3, as DNA: TGTGCCAGCAGTGGACAATCCTACAATGAGCAGTTCTTC. It codes for CASSGQSYNEQFF.

The V call is TRBV7-6, the J call TRBJ2-7, with TRBD2 identical over 12 bases. With V trimmed by 4 bases and J by 0 bases, 10 bases remained unmatched. The CDR3 contains 18 residues. The germline gives CDR1 SGHVS, CDR2 FNYEAQ. For the CDR3, the DNA is TGTGCCAGCAGCTCCCGACTAGCGGGGGCTACCTCCTCCTACGAGCAGTACTTC. It encodes CASSSRLAGATSSYEQYF.

There are a few counts of this clone. The rearrangement joins TRBV4-3 to TRBJ1-5; no clear D gene. V lost 4 bases, J lost 0 bases, and 13 bases lay in between. CDR3 length: 16 amino acids. Germline assignment: CDR1 LGHNA and CDR2 YSLEER. The CDR3 region has the DNA TGCGCCAGCAGCCCTCAGGCTTTTTATAGCAATCAGCCCCAGCATTTT. This translates into CASSPQAFYSNQPQHF.

The chain carries TRBV6-6 and TRBJ1-6, with 10 bases identical to TRBD1. The CDR3 runs 15 residues. Germline CDR1 MNHNY, CDR2 SVGAGI (reference sequence). With V trimmed by 5 bases and J by 10 bases, 8 bases remained unmatched. The CDR3, as DNA: TGTGCCAGCAGTCAAGGGACAGGGGAAGGATCACCCCTCCACTTT. Translated: CASSQGTGEGSPLHF.

The chain couples TRBV5-6 to TRBJ1-3; the match to TRBD1 covers 11 bases. CDR1 and CDR2 (germline): SGHDT, YYEEEE. The length of the CDR3 is 13 residues. CDR3 amino acids: CATGTGGRDTIYF. For the CDR3, the DNA is TGTGCGACCGGGACAGGGGGTAGGGACACCATATATTTT.

This chain uses TRBV19 with TRBJ1-2, with 8 bases identical to TRBD1. V shed 7 bases and J 5 bases; nucleotides not matched to a gene: 9. Per the germline V gene, CDR1 is LNHDA and CDR2 is SQIVND (reference sequence). CDR3 length equals 14 residues. The CDR3 loop is CASTPDRVAYGYTF. CDR3 DNA sequence: TGTGCCAGTACCCCGGACAGGGTAGCGTATGGCTACACCTTC.

The chain recombines TRBV16 with TRBJ1-1; D possibly corresponds to TRBD1 (6 bases). Germline-derived CDR1 and CDR2 are KGHSY and FQNENV. The CDR3 sequence is 14 residues long. V lost 0 bases and J lost 6, with 11 bases in between. This CDR3 is CASSQSGGSAEAFF. In DNA form, the CDR3 reads TGTGCCAGCAGCCAATCAGGGGGAAGCGCTGAAGCTTTCTTT.

V and J are TRBV12-5 and TRBJ1-1; possibly TRBD1 for D (5 bases). This CDR3 has 14 amino acids. Germline V gene lookup returns CDR1 LGHNT and CDR2 FRNRAP. V was trimmed by 4 bases and J by 0 bases, leaving 9 bases between them. As DNA, the CDR3 is TGTGCTAGTGGTTGGGGGGTCATGAACACTGAAGCTTTCTTT. Translated: CASGWGVMNTEAFF. Looking up the rest from reference TRBV12-5 and TRBJ1-1 gives the full variable domain: DARVTQTPRHKVTEMGQEVTMRCQPILGHNTVFWYRQTMMQGLELLAYFRNRAPLDDSGMPKDRFSAEMPDATLATLKIQPSEPRDSAVYFCASGWGVMNTEAFFGQGTRLTVV.